This T cell receptor (beta chain) derives from a study of control samples from healthy donors and cancer patients. The assay was immunoSEQ multiplex PCR, and TCRdb's table has in-frame clones only and misses some. The data show 60,000 to 80,000 clones, about 88% seen once. V shed 2 bases, J shed 7 bases, and the junction held 5 bases outside the gene matches. The CDR3 totals 16 residues. Germline V gene sequence: CDR1 SGHAT, CDR2 FQNNGV. The clonotype was recovered from a woman aged 50 to 65 in good health. The sequencing input was blood. This chain joins TRBV11-2 and TRBJ2-1; 13 bases match TRBD2. CDR3 DNA sequence: TGTGCCAGCAGCTTACCGGGACTAGCGGGGATAAATGAGCAGTTCTTC. Its translation: CASSLPGLAGINEQFF.